This T cell receptor (beta chain) was recorded in a study of graft-versus-host responses after intestinal transplantation. Study context: Tacrolimus plus steroids were given to all recipients for around three years, preceded by anti-thymocyte globulin induction. General study results and limits: GvH clones surfaced in recipient marrow, some emerging earlier in ileum or blood.

Of note for this clone: Antigen unknown. Other DNA sequences from this sample encode an identical CDR3 as well.

TCRdb keeps only in-frame clones here, not all; method: immunoSEQ multiplex PCR. The sample holds about 93,000 clones, roughly 85% seen once. V dropped 3 bases and J dropped 2; count of bases not matched to a gene: 3. The CDR3 loop spans 14 amino acids. Germline V CDR1 and CDR2: MDHEN, SYDVKM. The sequences come from unstimulated CD4+ T cells sorted from spleen or lymph node cells, collected before intestinal transplant. The J gene is TRBJ1-2, the V gene TRBV28; 7 nucleotides agree with TRBD1. This receptor was identified in a human donor who received an intestinal transplant. The CDR3 sequence: CASSLGQTNYGYTF. CDR3 DNA: TGTGCCAGCAGTTTGGGACAGACCAACTATGGCTACACCTTC.